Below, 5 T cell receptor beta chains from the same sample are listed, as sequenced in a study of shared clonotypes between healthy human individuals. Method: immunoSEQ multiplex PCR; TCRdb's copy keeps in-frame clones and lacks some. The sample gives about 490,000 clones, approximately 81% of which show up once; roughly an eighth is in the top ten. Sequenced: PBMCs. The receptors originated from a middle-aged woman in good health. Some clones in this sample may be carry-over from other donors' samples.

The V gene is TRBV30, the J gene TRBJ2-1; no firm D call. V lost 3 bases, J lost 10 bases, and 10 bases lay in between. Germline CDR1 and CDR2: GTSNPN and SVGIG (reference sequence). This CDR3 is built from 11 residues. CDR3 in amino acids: CAWSNLKEQFF. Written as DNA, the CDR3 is TGTGCCTGGAGCAACTTAAAGGAGCAGTTCTTC.

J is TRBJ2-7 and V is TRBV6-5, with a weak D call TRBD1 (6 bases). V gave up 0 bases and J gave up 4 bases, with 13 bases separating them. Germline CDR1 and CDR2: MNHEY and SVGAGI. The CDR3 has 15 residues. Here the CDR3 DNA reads TGTGCCAGCAGTTACTCCCTGGACAGTCGGTACGAGCAGTACTTC. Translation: CASSYSLDSRYEQYF.

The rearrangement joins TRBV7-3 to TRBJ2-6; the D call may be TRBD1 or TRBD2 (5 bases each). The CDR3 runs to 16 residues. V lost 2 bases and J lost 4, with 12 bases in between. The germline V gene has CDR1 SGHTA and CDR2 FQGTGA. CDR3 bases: TGTGCCAGCAGCTTAGTACCAGGGAGCGGGGCCAACGTCCTGACTTTC. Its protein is CASSLVPGSGANVLTF.

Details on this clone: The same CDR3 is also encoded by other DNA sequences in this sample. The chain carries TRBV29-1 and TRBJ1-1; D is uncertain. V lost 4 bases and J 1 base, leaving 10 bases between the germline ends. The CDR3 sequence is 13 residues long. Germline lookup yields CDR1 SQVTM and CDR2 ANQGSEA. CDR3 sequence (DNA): TGCAGCGTTGGGGCAGGCGGGAACACTGAAGCTTTCTTT. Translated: CSVGAGGNTEAFF.

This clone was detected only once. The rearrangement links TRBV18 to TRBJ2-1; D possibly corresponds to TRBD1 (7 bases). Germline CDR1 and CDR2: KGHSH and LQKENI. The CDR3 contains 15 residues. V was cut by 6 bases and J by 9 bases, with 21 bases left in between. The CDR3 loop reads CASSPGRTGLGEQFF. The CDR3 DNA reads TGTGCCAGCTCGCCTGGGAGGACAGGTTTAGGTGAGCAGTTCTTC.